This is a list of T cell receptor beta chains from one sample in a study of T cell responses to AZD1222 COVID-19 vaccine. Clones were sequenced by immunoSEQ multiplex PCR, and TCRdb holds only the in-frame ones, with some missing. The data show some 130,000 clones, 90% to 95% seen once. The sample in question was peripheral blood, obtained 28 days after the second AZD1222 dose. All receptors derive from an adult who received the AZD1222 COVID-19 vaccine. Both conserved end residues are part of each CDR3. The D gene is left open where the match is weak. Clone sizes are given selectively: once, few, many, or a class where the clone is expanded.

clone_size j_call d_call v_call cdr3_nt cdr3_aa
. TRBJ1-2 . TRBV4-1 TGCGCCAGCAGCCAACCAGGGACGTCCTATGGCTACACCTTC CASSQPGTSYGYTF
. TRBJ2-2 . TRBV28 TGTGCCAGCAGTGAGGTCGGGGGACAGCCAACCGGGGAGCTGTTTTTT CASSEVGGQPTGELFF
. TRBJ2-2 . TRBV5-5 TGTGCCAGCAGGGGAGCGAACACCGGGGAGCTGTTTTTT CASRGANTGELFF
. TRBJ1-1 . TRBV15 TGTGCCACCAGCAGACAAATCTTGGGGGTGCGTGAAGCTTTCTTT CATSRQILGVREAFF
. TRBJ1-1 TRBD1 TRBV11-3 TGTGCCAGCAGCTCAGGGGGCGCGGGCACTGAAGCTTTCTTT CASSSGGAGTEAFF
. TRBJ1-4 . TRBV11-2 TGTGCCAGCAGCTTAAATTTCGGGGGGATCGAAGAAAAACTGTTTTTT CASSLNFGGIEEKLFF
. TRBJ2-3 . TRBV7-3 TGTGCCAGCAGCTCCGCTGACAGGTTTGGTACAGATACGCAGTATTTT CASSSADRFGTDTQYF
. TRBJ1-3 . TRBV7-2 TGTGCCAGCAGCTTAGGGGAGTGGTTTTCTGGAAACACCATATATTTT CASSLGEWFSGNTIYF
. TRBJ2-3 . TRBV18 TGTGCCAGCTCACCCCAGAGGTTCCAACCAGATACGCAGTATTTT CASSPQRFQPDTQYF
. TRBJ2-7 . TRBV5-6 TGTGCCAGCAGCTTAGGGGACATACTCTACGAGCAGTACTTC CASSLGDILYEQYF
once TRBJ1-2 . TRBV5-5 TGTGCCAGCAGCTTGTCCCCACAAGTAGGGTATGGCTACACCTTC CASSLSPQVGYGYTF
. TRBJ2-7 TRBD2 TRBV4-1 TGCGCCAGCAGCCAAGTAGATATGGGACTAGCGGGGGACGAGCAGTACTTC CASSQVDMGLAGDEQYF
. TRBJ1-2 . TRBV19 TGTGCCAGTAGTATAGAAGGGACGGGTTCCTATGGCTACACCTTC CASSIEGTGSYGYTF
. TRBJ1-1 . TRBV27 TGTGCCAGCACCCCCGGTCGGGCCGGCACTGAAGCTTTCTTT CASTPGRAGTEAFF
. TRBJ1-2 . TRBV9 TGTGCCAGCAGCGTCGGTAGTAGTGCTAACTATGGCTACACCTTC CASSVGSSANYGYTF
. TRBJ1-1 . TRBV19 TGTGCCAGTAGCTACGGAATCATGAACACTGAAGCTTTCTTT CASSYGIMNTEAFF
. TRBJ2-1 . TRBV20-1 TGCAGTGCTAGTGTACAGAGCTCCTACAATGAGCAGTTCTTC CSASVQSSYNEQFF
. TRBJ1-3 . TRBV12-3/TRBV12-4 TGTGCCAGCGGGATCTCTGGAAACACCATATATTTT CASGISGNTIYF
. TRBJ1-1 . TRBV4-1 TGCGCCAGCAGTCCCATCGAGAGACCTGAAGCTTTCTTT CASSPIERPEAFF